The 6 T cell receptor beta chains in this list originate from one sample, sequenced in a study of T cell repertoires in cytomegalovirus infection. One entry per CDR3 protein, called by TCRdb with MiXCR from the reads. The table shows roughly 320,000 distinct CDR3 sequences, with around a tenth occurring only once. Sequenced sample: PBMCs. Receptor source: a human donor in good health (CMV status not recorded). Some clones in this sample may be carry-over from other donors' samples.

This clonotype occurred a few times. The V and J genes are TRBV24-1 and TRBJ2-5; 9 bases line up with TRBD2. The germline CDR1 and CDR2 sequences are KGHDR and SFDVKD. V lost 8 bases to trimming and J lost 5 bases; unmatched junction nucleotides: 8. The CDR3 consists of 14 residues. The CDR3, as DNA: TGTGCCACCAAAGGTAGCGGGAGACTCGAGACCCAGTACTTC. This sequence encodes CATKGSGRLETQYF.

The rearrangement links TRBV15 to TRBJ1-2; the D gene is possibly TRBD1 (6 bases). Germline CDR1 is LNHNV and CDR2 is YYDKDF (reference sequence). V gave up 2 bases and J gave up 6 bases, with 10 bases separating them. The CDR3 is 13 residues long. CDR3 residues: CATSRNRDNGYTF. The CDR3 coding sequence is TGTGCCACCAGCAGAAACAGGGATAATGGCTACACCTTC.

This clonotype has only a few counts. The chain uses TRBV28 and TRBJ2-1; D is unresolved. The germline V gene has CDR1 MDHEN and CDR2 SYDVKM. The CDR3 has 14 residues. V lost 3 bases and J lost 5, with 11 bases in between. CDR3 in amino acids: CASSFRQYNNEQFF. CDR3 nucleotide sequence: TGTGCCAGCAGTTTCAGGCAGTACAACAATGAGCAGTTCTTC.

This chain uses TRBV6-6 with TRBJ1-5; D remains unclear. The CDR3 totals 14 residues. Germline V lookup: CDR1 MNHNY, CDR2 SVGAGI (reference sequence). V lost 7 bases and J lost 6, with 16 bases in between. The CDR3 sequence: CASIQDLRSQPQHF. The CDR3 DNA reads as TGTGCCAGCATTCAAGACCTCAGGAGTCAGCCCCAGCATTTT.

This clonotype was picked up a small number of times. Since a much larger clone is just one base distant, this may be a read error. V and J are TRBV7-2 and TRBJ2-1; possibly TRBD2 for D (6 bases). Deletions cut 0 bases from V and 6 bases from J, with 24 bases between. Germline V gives CDR1 SGHTA, CDR2 FQGNSA. This CDR3 region has 19 residues. CDR3: CASSLARLARGWIGNEQFF. As DNA, the CDR3 is TGTGCCAGCAGCTTAGCGCGCCTAGCGAGGGGCTGGATCGGCAATGAGCAGTTCTTC.

This clonotype came up a few times. The rearrangement links TRBV7-3 to TRBJ1-1; the match to TRBD1 covers 8 bases. This CDR3 region has 13 residues. Unmatched junction bases numbered 3, after V lost 2 bases and J lost 7 bases. Germline CDR1 reads SGHTA; CDR2 reads FQGTGA. The CDR3 bases are TGTGCCAGCAGCTTAGGCAGGGGGCGTGAAGCTTTCTTT. It encodes CASSLGRGREAFF.